The next 4 T cell receptor beta chains were all read from a single sample in a study of response to subunit inactivated influenza vaccine. TCRdb re-analysed the RT-PCR reads in MiXCR, keeping a single row per CDR3 protein. The table includes 600,000 to 850,000 distinct CDR3 sequences, 12% to 15% detected once. Sequenced here: PBMCs from blood, sampled approximately 15 days before vaccination. These receptors were collected from a man aged 45 to 65 who received an inactivated influenza vaccine.

The chain couples TRBV10-3 to TRBJ2-1; D remains ambiguous. Germline CDR1 reads ENHRY; CDR2 reads SYGVKD. CDR3 length equals 14 residues. The V gene lost 4 bases and the J gene lost 6 bases, with 13 bases spanning the gap. CDR3: CAISGASIGNEQFF. CDR3 DNA: TGTGCCATCAGTGGTGCATCGATAGGCAATGAGCAGTTCTTC.

The chain has TRBV6-5 and TRBJ1-4; weak D call: TRBD1 (6 bases). V was clipped by 0 bases and J by 6 bases, with 14 bases between them. Per the germline V gene, CDR1 is MNHEY and CDR2 is SVGAGI. The CDR3 is 16 amino acids. For the CDR3, the DNA is TGTGCCAGCAGTTACTCACCAACAGGGAATGATGAAAAACTGTTTTTT. It specifies CASSYSPTGNDEKLFF.

The rearrangement links TRBV6-1 to TRBJ2-5; 8 nucleotides match TRBD1. CDR1 and CDR2 (germline): MNHNS, SASEGT. Trimming took 9 bases from V and 2 from J; bases not matched to a gene: 14. The CDR3 extends over 16 amino acids. CDR3 loop: CASKRPSGTGQETQYF. The DNA of the CDR3 is TGTGCCAGTAAAAGACCCTCCGGGACAGGTCAAGAGACCCAGTACTTC.

The V and J genes are TRBV10-3 and TRBJ2-7; 9 positions match TRBD2. The trim removed 5 bases at V and 2 bases at J, leaving 4 bases unmatched. In germline, CDR1 is ENHRY, CDR2 SYGVKD. The CDR3 is made up of 14 amino acids. As DNA, the CDR3 is TGTGCCATCAGTCGGTCTAGCGGGACCTACGAGCAGTACTTC. Translating gives CAISRSSGTYEQYF.